This entry lists 23 T cell receptor beta chains sequenced from one sample in a study of shared clonotypes between healthy human individuals. Produced via immunoSEQ multiplex PCR; TCRdb's table is partial and in-frame only. The data hold more than 2 million clones, with around 96% observed a single time. Naive CD8 cells comprised CD45RO-negative, CCR7-positively selected cells, excluding terminally differentiated effector memory CD45RA+ cells. Sequences were obtained from naive CD8+ T cells sorted from blood. All receptors derive from a man aged 18 to 29 in good health.

The V gene is TRBV7-9, the J gene TRBJ2-3, with D perhaps given as TRBD1 or TRBD2 (5 bases each). Trimming stripped 5 bases from V and 6 bases from J, with 15 bases between. This CDR3 is built from 14 residues. In germline, CDR1 is SEHNR, CDR2 FQNEAQ (reference sequence). CDR3 nucleotide sequence: TGTGCCAGCAGCCCCATCGGGGCAGAGGATACGCAGTATTTT. Translating gives CASSPIGAEDTQYF.

The chain has TRBV5-4 and TRBJ2-2, with D perhaps TRBD2 (5 bases). Looked up from germline, CDR1 is SGHNT and CDR2 is YYREEE (reference sequence). V gave up 1 base and J gave up 7 bases, with 11 bases separating them. The CDR3 sequence is 14 residues long. The CDR3 coding sequence is TGTGCCAGCAGCTTGTCCTACGGGGACGGGGAGCTGTTTTTT. Residues: CASSLSYGDGELFF.

The chain couples TRBV25-1 to TRBJ1-1; D possibly corresponds to TRBD1 (6 bases). From germline, CDR1 is MGHDK and CDR2 SYGVNS. This CDR3 has 13 amino acids. V gave up 2 bases and J gave up 8 bases, with 12 bases separating them. The DNA for the CDR3 is TGTGCCAGCAGTGAAGTGGGACAAGGCGAAGCTTTCTTT. Its protein is CASSEVGQGEAFF.

V is TRBV4-3 and J is TRBJ2-1; 9 nucleotides match TRBD2. V lost 0 bases to trimming and J lost 2 bases; unmatched junction nucleotides: 8. Germline V lookup: CDR1 LGHNA, CDR2 YSLEER. The CDR3 is made up of 18 amino acids. The CDR3 nucleotides are TGCGCCAGCAGCCAAGAGTCTATAGCGGGAGCCCCCTACAATGAGCAGTTCTTC. Its translation is CASSQESIAGAPYNEQFF.

This clone was seen a single time. Other DNA sequences of this sample code for an identical CDR3. The chain recombines TRBV7-3 with TRBJ2-7, with no clear D. Germline V gene lookup returns CDR1 SGHTA and CDR2 FQGTGA. The V gene lost 2 bases and the J gene lost 0 bases, with 5 bases spanning the gap. The CDR3 totals 13 residues. The CDR3 reads CASSLSSSYEQYF. DNA of the CDR3: TGTGCCAGCAGCTTATCAAGCTCCTACGAGCAGTACTTC.

The rearrangement links TRBV7-9 to TRBJ2-5, with 7 bases aligning to TRBD1. V dropped 3 bases and J dropped 3; count of bases not matched to a gene: 7. The CDR3 is 15 residues long. Germline CDR1 SEHNR, CDR2 FQNEAQ (reference sequence). The CDR3 nucleotides read TGTGCCAGCAGCTTCCGACAGGGTAGTGAAGAGACCCAGTACTTC. Its translation: CASSFRQGSEETQYF.

This chain joins TRBV28 and TRBJ1-5, with a tentative D call TRBD1 (6 bases). The CDR3 is 16 residues long. The V and J ends lost 6 bases and 6 bases respectively, with 21 bases between them. Germline CDR1 reads MDHEN; CDR2 reads SYDVKM. CDR3 protein: CASSLDEAGGLQPQHF. Written as DNA, the CDR3 is TGTGCCAGCAGCTTAGACGAAGCCGGGGGCCTTCAGCCCCAGCATTTT.

The chain joins TRBV7-8 to TRBJ2-3; 8 bases align to TRBD2. CDR3 length equals 16 residues. With V trimmed by 5 bases and J by 0 bases, 7 bases remained unmatched. Germline V CDR1 and CDR2: SGHVS, FQNEAQ. CDR3 amino acids: CASSPISGKSTDTQYF. DNA for the CDR3: TGTGCCAGCAGCCCGATTAGCGGGAAAAGCACAGATACGCAGTATTTT.

The chain couples TRBV30 to TRBJ2-7; D possibly matches TRBD1 or TRBD2 (5 bases each). Germline V gives CDR1 GTSNPN, CDR2 SVGIG (reference sequence). Trimming pared 8 bases from V and 0 bases from J, leaving 14 bases between. This CDR3 is built from 13 residues. The CDR3 protein is CARNGGSSYEQYF. Written as DNA, the CDR3 is TGTGCCCGAAATGGGGGTAGCTCCTACGAGCAGTACTTC.

J is TRBJ2-1 and V is TRBV27, with D hard to call. This CDR3 contains 12 residues. V was clipped by 4 bases and J by 5 bases, with 6 bases between them. Germline lookup yields CDR1 MNHEY and CDR2 SMNVEV (reference sequence). CDR3 region: CASSSFDNEQFF. The CDR3 nucleotides are TGTGCCAGCAGTTCCTTCGACAATGAGCAGTTCTTC.

The gene calls are TRBV2 and TRBJ2-5, with 9 bases identical to TRBD2. The germline V gene encodes CDR1 SNHLY and CDR2 FYNNEI. Germline trimming cut 1 base from V and 5 bases from J; bases unmatched to any gene: 5. There are 15 residues in the CDR3. CDR3 protein: CASSEGAGGAETQYF. As DNA, the CDR3 is TGTGCCAGCAGTGAAGGGGCGGGAGGGGCGGAGACCCAGTACTTC. Combining the CDR3 with reference TRBV2 and TRBJ2-5 gives the whole variable domain EPEVTQTPSHQVTQMGQEVILRCVPISNHLYFYWYRQILGQKVEFLVSFYNNEISEKSEIFDDQFSVERPDGSNFTLKIRSTKLEDSAMYFCASSEGAGGAETQYFGPGTRLLVL.

The chain recombines TRBV10-3 with TRBJ1-2, with 7 nucleotides matching TRBD1. The CDR3 loop spans 16 amino acids. CDR1 is ENHRY and CDR2 is SYGVKD in the germline V gene. Trimming took 1 base from V and 5 from J; bases not matched to a gene: 10. The CDR3 reads CAISEFTGEHGYGYTF. CDR3 bases: TGTGCCATCAGTGAGTTTACAGGGGAACATGGGTATGGCTACACCTTC.

V usage is TRBV6-5 and J usage is TRBJ2-2; 9 bases map to TRBD2. Germline loops: CDR1 MNHEY, CDR2 SVGAGI. V was clipped by 8 bases and J by 3 bases; unmatched bases: 7. The CDR3 is 15 residues long. This CDR3 reads CASRSSGGDTGELFF. CDR3 DNA sequence: TGTGCCAGCCGCAGTAGCGGGGGAGACACCGGGGAGCTGTTTTTT.

The genes are TRBV11-2 and TRBJ2-7; TRBD1 is a possible D gene (7 bases). Germline loops: CDR1 SGHAT, CDR2 FQNNGV. The ends were cut back, 1 base at V and 5 bases at J, with 12 bases in the middle. The CDR3 totals 14 residues. The CDR3 bases are TGTGCCAGCAGCTTAGGTCAGGGGGGTAACGAGCAGTACTTC. Its protein is CASSLGQGGNEQYF.

This rearrangement joins TRBV10-3 to TRBJ2-2; TRBD2 agrees at 15 bases. This CDR3 comprises 21 residues. J was trimmed by 0 bases and V by 3 bases; bases with no gene match: 11. CDR1 and CDR2 from the germline V gene are ENHRY and SYGVKD. CDR3 in amino acids: CAISDNRLGTSGRTNTGELFF. The CDR3 DNA is TGTGCCATCAGTGACAACCGGTTGGGGACTAGCGGGAGGACGAACACCGGGGAGCTGTTTTTT.

This chain joins TRBV7-9 and TRBJ2-7; TRBD1 agrees at 10 bases. Germline CDR1 SEHNR, CDR2 FQNEAQ (reference sequence). The V gene end was trimmed by 1 base and the J gene end by 6 bases; junction bases not matched to a gene: 6. CDR3 length: 15 amino acids. The CDR3 sequence is CASSLVGQGDFEQYF. The CDR3, as DNA: TGTGCCAGCAGCTTAGTCGGACAGGGGGATTTCGAGCAGTACTTC.

This clone is a singleton in its sample. The CDR3 region has the DNA TGTGCCAGCAGTTATACCGGGACGCACAATCAGCCCCAGCATTTT. Encoded protein: CASSYTGTHNQPQHF. The chain couples TRBV27 to TRBJ1-5; tentatively, D is TRBD1 (5 bases). There are 15 residues in the CDR3. V shed 4 bases and J shed 3 bases, with 13 bases lying between them. The germline gives CDR1 MNHEY, CDR2 SMNVEV (reference sequence).

The J gene is TRBJ2-3, the V gene TRBV9, with D perhaps assigned TRBD1 or TRBD2 (5 bases each). The germline gives CDR1 SGDLS, CDR2 YYNGEE. Trimming left V 4 bases short and J 4 bases short, with 22 bases between. This CDR3 has 17 amino acids. The CDR3: CASSLMGRGPEPDTQYF. CDR3 DNA sequence: TGTGCCAGCAGCTTAATGGGCCGGGGCCCCGAGCCAGATACGCAGTATTTT.

In DNA form, the CDR3 reads TGTGCCAGCAGCCAAACAGATACGCAGTATTTT. This sequence encodes CASSQTDTQYF. V usage is TRBV5-4 and J usage is TRBJ2-3; D not resolved. Germline CDR1 is SGHNT and CDR2 is YYREEE (reference sequence). Between the trimmed V and J ends, which lost 4 bases and 3 bases, there was a span of 3 bases. The CDR3 consists of 11 residues.

J is TRBJ2-1 and V is TRBV19; TRBD2 agrees at 7 bases. Germline V gene data show CDR1 as LNHDA and CDR2 as SQIVND (reference sequence). Unmatched junction bases numbered 3, after V lost 1 base and J lost 3 bases. There are 15 residues in the CDR3. The CDR3 DNA sequence: TGTGCCAGTAGTATAGGCACTAGCGTCTACAATGAGCAGTTCTTC. Translating gives CASSIGTSVYNEQFF.

The CDR3 DNA sequence: TGTGCCAGCAGTCGATCTCCCGACCGACCCTATGGCTACACCTTC. Protein: CASSRSPDRPYGYTF. The chain carries TRBV6-6 and TRBJ1-2; D remains ambiguous. V was clipped by 5 bases and J by 4 bases, with 17 bases between them. Germline V CDR1 and CDR2: MNHNY, SVGAGI (reference sequence). CDR3 length: 15 amino acids.

J is TRBJ1-4 and V is TRBV6-5; possible D gene TRBD1, 6 bases. Germline CDR1 is MNHEY and CDR2 is SVGAGI. There are 15 residues in the CDR3. Between the trimmed V and J ends, which lost 5 bases and 4 bases, there was a span of 14 bases. The CDR3 nucleotides are TGTGCCAGCAGTCAGACAGGACCTTTTAATGAAAAACTGTTTTTT. Translating gives CASSQTGPFNEKLFF.

The chain couples TRBV4-1 to TRBJ1-6; 9 bases line up with TRBD1. The V gene's germline CDR1 is MGHRA and CDR2 YSYEKL. J was trimmed by 10 bases and V by 1 base; bases with no gene match: 11. This CDR3 has 17 amino acids. Written as DNA, the CDR3 is TGCGCCAGCAGCCAAGTTATGTCGGGACAGGGCAGATCACCCCTCCACTTT. This gives the protein CASSQVMSGQGRSPLHF.